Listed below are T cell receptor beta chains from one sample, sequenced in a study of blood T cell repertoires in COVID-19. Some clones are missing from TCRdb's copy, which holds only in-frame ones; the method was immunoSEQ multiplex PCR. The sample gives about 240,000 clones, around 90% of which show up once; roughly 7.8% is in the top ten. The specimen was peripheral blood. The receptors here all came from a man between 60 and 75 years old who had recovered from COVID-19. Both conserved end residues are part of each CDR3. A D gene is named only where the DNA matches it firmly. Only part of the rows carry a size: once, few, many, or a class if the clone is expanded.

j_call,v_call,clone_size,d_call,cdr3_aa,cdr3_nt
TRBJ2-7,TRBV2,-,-,CASSGQVPYEQYF,TGTGCCAGCAGTGGGCAGGTACCCTACGAGCAGTACTTC
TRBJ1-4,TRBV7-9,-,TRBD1,CASSLGQGPIEKLFF,TGTGCCAGCAGCTTGGGACAGGGACCCATCGAAAAACTGTTTTTT
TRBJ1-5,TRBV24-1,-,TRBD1,CATSERRTGSNQPQHF,TGTGCCACCAGTGAACGCAGGACAGGGAGCAATCAGCCCCAGCATTTT
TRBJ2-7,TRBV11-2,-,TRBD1,CASSVRPPGQGTYEQYF,TGTGCCAGCAGCGTAAGACCCCCGGGACAGGGTACCTACGAGCAGTACTTC
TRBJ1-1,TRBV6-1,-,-,CASSEVTGNTEAFF,TGTGCCAGCAGTGAGGTGACGGGGAACACTGAAGCTTTCTTT
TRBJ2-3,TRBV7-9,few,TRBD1,CASSFGQGERDTQYF,TGTGCCAGCAGCTTTGGACAGGGAGAACGAGATACGCAGTATTTT
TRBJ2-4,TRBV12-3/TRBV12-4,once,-,CASSLARFQYF,TGTGCCAGCAGTTTAGCGCGGTTCCAATACTTC
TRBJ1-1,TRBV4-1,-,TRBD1,CASSQDPGQGREAFF,TGCGCCAGCAGCCAAGACCCGGGACAGGGGCGTGAAGCTTTCTTT
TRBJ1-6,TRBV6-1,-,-,CASSEGLLYNSPLHF,TGTGCCAGCAGTGAGGGACTCCTCTATAATTCACCCCTCCACTTT
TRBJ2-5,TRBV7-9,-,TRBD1,CASSLDGTGSNF,TGTGCCAGCAGCTTAGATGGGACAGGGAGTAACTTC
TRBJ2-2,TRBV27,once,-,CASRQGLSVGELFF,TGTGCCAGCAGACAGGGTTTATCGGTCGGGGAGCTGTTTTTT
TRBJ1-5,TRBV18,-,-,CASSPLERTQPQHF,TGTGCCAGCTCACCCCTTGAGCGGACTCAGCCCCAGCATTTT
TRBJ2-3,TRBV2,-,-,CASSDEGPDTQYF,TGTGCCAGCAGTGATGAGGGCCCAGATACGCAGTATTTT
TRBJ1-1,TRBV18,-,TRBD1,CASSPSTGVLRNTEAFF,TGTGCCAGCTCACCATCCACAGGGGTCCTTAGGAACACTGAAGCTTTCTTT
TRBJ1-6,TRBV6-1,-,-,CASSRTQEYNSPLHF,TGTGCCAGCAGCCGAACACAGGAGTATAATTCACCCCTCCACTTT
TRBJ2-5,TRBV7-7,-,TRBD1,CASSLGIGQGGQETQYF,TGTGCCAGCAGCTTAGGAATCGGACAGGGTGGTCAAGAGACCCAGTACTTC
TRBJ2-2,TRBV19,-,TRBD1,CATTTGFNTGELFF,TGTGCCACGACGACAGGGTTTAACACCGGGGAGCTGTTTTTT
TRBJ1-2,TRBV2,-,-,CVSEGGGPYTF,TGTGTCTCCGAAGGCGGCGGTCCCTACACCTTC
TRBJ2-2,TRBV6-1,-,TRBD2,CASSALAGGPNTGELFF,TGTGCCAGCAGTGCCCTAGCGGGGGGCCCGAACACCGGGGAGCTGTTTTTT
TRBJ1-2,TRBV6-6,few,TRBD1,CASSYGDRGNYGYTF,TGTGCCAGCAGTTACGGGGACAGGGGGAACTATGGCTACACCTTC
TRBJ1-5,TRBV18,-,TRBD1,CASSPTGVLQPQHF,TGTGCCAGCTCACCGACAGGGGTTCTGCAGCCCCAGCATTTT
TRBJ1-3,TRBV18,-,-,CASSPDLLRAGNTIYF,TGTGCCAGCTCGCCCGACCTTCTCCGGGCTGGAAACACCATATATTTT
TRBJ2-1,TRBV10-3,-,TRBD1,CAISEQGESSYNEQFF,TGTGCCATCAGTGAACAGGGGGAAAGCTCCTACAATGAGCAGTTCTTC
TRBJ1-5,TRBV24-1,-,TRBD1,CATSDSQGAGNQPQHF,TGTGCCACCAGTGATTCGCAGGGGGCCGGCAATCAGCCCCAGCATTTT
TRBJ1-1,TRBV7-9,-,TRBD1,CASSSTGLAFF,TGTGCCAGCAGCTCGACAGGGTTAGCTTTCTTT
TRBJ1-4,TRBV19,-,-,CASSSGEKLFF,TGTGCCAGTAGTTCGGGTGAAAAACTGTTTTTT
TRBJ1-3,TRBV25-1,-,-,CASSPSGSGNTIYF,TGTGCCAGCAGTCCCTCGGGCTCTGGAAACACCATATATTTT
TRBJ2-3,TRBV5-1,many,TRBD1,CASSSGGSEVTQYF,TGCGCCAGCAGCTCAGGGGGCAGCGAGGTAACGCAGTATTTT
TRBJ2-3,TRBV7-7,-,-,CASSSIQGMGTDTQYF,TGTGCCAGCAGCTCGATTCAGGGGATGGGGACAGATACGCAGTATTTT
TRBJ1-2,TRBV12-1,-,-,CASSSVTGSNGYTF,TGTGCCAGCAGCTCAGTAACAGGGTCCAATGGCTACACCTTC
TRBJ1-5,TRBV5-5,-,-,CASSLAVNQPQHF,TGTGCCAGCAGCTTGGCGGTGAATCAGCCCCAGCATTTT
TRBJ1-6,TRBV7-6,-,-,CASSLASSYNSPLHF,TGTGCCAGCAGCTTAGCCAGCTCCTATAATTCACCCCTCCACTTT
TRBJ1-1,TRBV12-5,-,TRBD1,CASRGMNTEAFF,TGTGCTAGCAGGGGGATGAACACTGAAGCTTTCTTT